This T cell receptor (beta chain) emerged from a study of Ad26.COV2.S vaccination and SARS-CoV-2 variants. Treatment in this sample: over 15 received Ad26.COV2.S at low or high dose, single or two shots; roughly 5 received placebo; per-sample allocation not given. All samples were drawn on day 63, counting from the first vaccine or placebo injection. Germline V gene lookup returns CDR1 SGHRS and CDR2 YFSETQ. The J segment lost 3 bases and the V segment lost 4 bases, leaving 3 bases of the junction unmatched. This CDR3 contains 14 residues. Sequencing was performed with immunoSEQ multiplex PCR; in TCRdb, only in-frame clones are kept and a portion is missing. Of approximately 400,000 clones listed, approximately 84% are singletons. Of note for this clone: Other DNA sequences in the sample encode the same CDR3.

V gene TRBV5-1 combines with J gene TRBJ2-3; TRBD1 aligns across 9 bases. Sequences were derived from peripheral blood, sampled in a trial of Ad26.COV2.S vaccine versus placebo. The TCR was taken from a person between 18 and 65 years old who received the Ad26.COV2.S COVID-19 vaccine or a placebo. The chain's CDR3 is CASSPGQGTDTQYF. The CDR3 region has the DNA TGCGCCAGCAGCCCGGGACAGGGAACAGATACGCAGTATTTT.